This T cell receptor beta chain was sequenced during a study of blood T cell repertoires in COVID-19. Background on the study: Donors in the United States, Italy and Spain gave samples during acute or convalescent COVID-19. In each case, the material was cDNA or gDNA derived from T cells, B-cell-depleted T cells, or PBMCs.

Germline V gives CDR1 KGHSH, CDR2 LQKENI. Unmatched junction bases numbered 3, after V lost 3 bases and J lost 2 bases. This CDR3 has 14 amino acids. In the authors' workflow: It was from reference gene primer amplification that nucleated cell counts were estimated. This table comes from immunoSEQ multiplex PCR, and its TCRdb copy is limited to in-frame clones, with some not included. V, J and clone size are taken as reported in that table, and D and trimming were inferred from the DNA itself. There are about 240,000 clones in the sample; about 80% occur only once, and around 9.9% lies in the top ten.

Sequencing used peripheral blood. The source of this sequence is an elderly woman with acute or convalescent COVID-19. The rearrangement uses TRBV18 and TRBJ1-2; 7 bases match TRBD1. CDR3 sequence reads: CASSPQGQNYGYTF. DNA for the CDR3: TGTGCCAGCTCACCTCAGGGACAGAACTATGGCTACACCTTC.